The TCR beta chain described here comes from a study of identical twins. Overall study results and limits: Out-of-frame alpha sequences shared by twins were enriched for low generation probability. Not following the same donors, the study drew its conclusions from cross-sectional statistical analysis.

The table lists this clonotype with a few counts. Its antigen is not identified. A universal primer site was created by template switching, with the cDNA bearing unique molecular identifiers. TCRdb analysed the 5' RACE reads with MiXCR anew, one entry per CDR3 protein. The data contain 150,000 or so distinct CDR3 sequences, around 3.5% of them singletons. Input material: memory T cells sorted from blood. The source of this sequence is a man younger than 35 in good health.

CDR3 in DNA: TGTGCCAGCAGTTTATTCACGTTAGCGTCTAGCACAGATACGCAGTATTTT. Its translation: CASSLFTLASSTDTQYF. The V call is TRBV27, the J call TRBJ2-3; tentative D call: TRBD2 (5 bases). Germline V gene sequence: CDR1 MNHEY, CDR2 SMNVEV (reference sequence). The CDR3 is 17 amino acids. V lost 1 base to trimming and J lost 0 bases, with 14 bases between them.